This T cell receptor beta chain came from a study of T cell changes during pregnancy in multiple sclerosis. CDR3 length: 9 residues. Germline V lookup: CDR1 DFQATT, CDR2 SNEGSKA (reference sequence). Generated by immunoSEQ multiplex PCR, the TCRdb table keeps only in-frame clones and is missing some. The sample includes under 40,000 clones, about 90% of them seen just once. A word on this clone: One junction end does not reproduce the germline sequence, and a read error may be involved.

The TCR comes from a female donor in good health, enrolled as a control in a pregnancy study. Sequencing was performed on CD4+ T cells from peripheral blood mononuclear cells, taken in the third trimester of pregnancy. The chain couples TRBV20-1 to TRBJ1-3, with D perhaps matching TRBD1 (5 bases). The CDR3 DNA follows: TGCAGTGCAAGGACATCCATGAATTTT. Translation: CSARTSMNF.